A single sample gave rise to the 15 T cell receptor beta chains below, sequenced in a study of blood T cell repertoires in COVID-19. Only in-frame clones appear in the TCRdb table, and some are missing; sequencing was by immunoSEQ multiplex PCR. The data show about 440,000 clones, with 90% seen just once and 0.6% to 0.7% held by the top ten. Sequencing input: PBMCs or T cells enriched from blood (not recorded which). These receptors all come from a man between 18 and 35 years old who had recovered from COVID-19.

CDR3: CASSLDEGNTEAFF. Here the CDR3 DNA reads TGTGCCAGCAGCTTAGACGAGGGTAACACTGAAGCTTTCTTT. The chain uses TRBV7-6 and TRBJ1-1, with D unresolved. V was clipped by 1 base and J by 2 bases, with 8 bases between them. Germline CDR1 and CDR2: SGHVS and FNYEAQ. There are 14 residues in the CDR3.

V usage is TRBV29-1 and J usage is TRBJ2-1; D gene ambiguous. This CDR3 is built from 11 residues. Germline lookup yields CDR1 SQVTM and CDR2 ANQGSEA. Trimming removed 4 bases from V and 9 bases from J, with 10 bases in between. Here the CDR3 reads CSVVITREQFF. CDR3 nucleotides: TGCAGCGTTGTCATAACGCGTGAGCAGTTCTTC.

The genes are TRBV5-4 and TRBJ2-4; D gene ambiguous. Trimming left V 2 bases short and J 3 bases short, with 15 bases between. The CDR3 totals 16 residues. Germline V lookup: CDR1 SGHNT, CDR2 YYREEE (reference sequence). CDR3 in amino acids: CASSFFRVGGKNIQYF. The DNA of the CDR3 is TGTGCCAGCAGCTTCTTCCGGGTCGGTGGCAAAAACATTCAGTACTTC. Complete variable domain (other parts from reference TRBV5-4 and TRBJ2-4): ETGVTQSPTHLIKTRGQQVTLRCSSQSGHNTVSWYQQALGQGPQFIFQYYREEENGRGNFPPRFSGLQFPNYSSELNVNALELDDSALYLCASSFFRVGGKNIQYFGAGTRLSVL.

The rearrangement links TRBV19 to TRBJ1-4; 9 positions agree with TRBD1. This CDR3 is 19 amino acids long. Germline V gives CDR1 LNHDA, CDR2 SQIVND (reference sequence). V lost 10 bases and J lost 2; bases outside the gene matches: 20. This chain's CDR3 is CATSPGQGLVVGTNEKLFF. In nucleotides, the CDR3 is TGTGCCACTTCTCCGGGACAGGGTCTTGTGGTGGGGACTAATGAAAAACTGTTTTTT.

J is TRBJ1-6 and V is TRBV6-1; a weak D match, TRBD1 (6 bases). This CDR3 region has 13 residues. Germline V gene lookup returns CDR1 MNHNS and CDR2 SASEGT. Trimming stripped 1 base from V and 8 bases from J, with 6 bases between. The DNA for the CDR3 is TGTGCCAGCAGTGAAGACAGGGATTCACCCCTCCACTTT. Amino acids: CASSEDRDSPLHF.

The chain joins TRBV7-8 to TRBJ1-1; D is unclear. Germline CDR1 and CDR2: SGHVS and FQNEAQ. V gave up 5 bases and J gave up 8 bases, with 18 bases separating them. The length of the CDR3 is 14 residues. The CDR3 spells CASSPYGSQEEAFF. The CDR3 DNA reads TGTGCCAGCAGCCCATACGGGTCTCAAGAAGAAGCTTTCTTT.

This clone was seen only once. The V call is TRBV10-3, the J call TRBJ1-2; D might be TRBD1 (5 bases). The V gene lost 3 bases and the J gene lost 8 bases, with 7 bases spanning the gap. Per the germline V gene, CDR1 is ENHRY and CDR2 is SYGVKD. The CDR3 length is 11 residues. CDR3 amino acids: CAISEDRGYTF. The CDR3 DNA reads as TGTGCCATCAGTGAAGACAGAGGCTACACCTTC.

The chain is built from TRBV12-3 or TRBV12-4 and TRBJ1-1; tentatively, D is TRBD1 (5 bases). This CDR3 has 12 residues. The V and J ends lost 2 bases and 10 bases respectively, with 11 bases between them. CDR3 loop: CASSLRGFSAFF. The CDR3 nucleotides are TGTGCCAGCAGTTTACGGGGGTTTTCAGCTTTCTTT.

Worth noting for this clone: Additional DNA sequences in this sample encode the identical CDR3. The chain has TRBV19 and TRBJ1-6; tentative D call: TRBD1 (6 bases). CDR3 length: 13 residues. V was cut by 5 bases and J by 6 bases, with 8 bases left in between. The V gene's germline CDR1 is LNHDA and CDR2 SQIVND (reference sequence). Here the CDR3 DNA reads TGTGCCAGTAGTCTACAGGGTAATTCACCCCTCCACTTT. Protein: CASSLQGNSPLHF.

The chain couples TRBV7-9 to TRBJ1-5; 8 bases line up with TRBD1. CDR3 size: 14 residues. Germline-derived CDR1 and CDR2 are SEHNR and FQNEAQ (reference sequence). With 5 bases clipped from V and 1 base from J, the junction kept 1 base outside the gene matches. The CDR3 DNA reads as TGTGCCAGCAGCCGGACAGGGAGCAATCAGCCCCAGCATTTT. Translating gives CASSRTGSNQPQHF.

J is TRBJ2-1 and V is TRBV11-3; 12 nucleotides align to TRBD2. Trimming cost V 0 bases and J 10 bases; bases outside gene matches: 10. The CDR3 has 17 amino acids. Germline CDR1 and CDR2: SGHNT and YENEEA. The CDR3 DNA follows: TGTGCCAGCAGCTTAGAGATTCTAGCGGGGGGGCAGGGAGAGCAGTTCTTC. Translated: CASSLEILAGGQGEQFF.

The chain uses TRBV28 and TRBJ1-2, with 7 bases aligning to TRBD1. Per germline, CDR1 MDHEN and CDR2 SYDVKM. Losses at the gene ends were 8 bases for V and 8 bases for J; bases not matched to a gene: 17. The CDR3 contains 15 residues. The CDR3 region has the DNA TGTGCCAGCGCTCTCGAAGGACAGGCCACGTTCGGCTACACCTTC. This codes for CASALEGQATFGYTF.

This rearrangement joins TRBV7-9 to TRBJ1-1, with 7 positions matching TRBD1. CDR1 and CDR2 from the germline V gene are SEHNR and FQNEAQ (reference sequence). Trimming removed 5 bases from V and 1 base from J; junction bases left unmatched: 7. The length of the CDR3 is 15 residues. The CDR3 protein is CASSARQGGNTEAFF. The DNA for the CDR3 is TGTGCCAGCAGCGCTCGACAGGGAGGGAACACTGAAGCTTTCTTT.

This chain joins TRBV15 and TRBJ2-7; no reliable D call. The germline V gene has CDR1 LNHNV and CDR2 YYDKDF (reference sequence). V was pared by 5 bases and J by 0 bases, with 11 bases between. There are 14 residues in the CDR3. The CDR3 here is CATSFRAYSYEQYF. CDR3 sequence (DNA): TGTGCCACCAGCTTTAGAGCCTACTCCTACGAGCAGTACTTC.

The chain joins TRBV10-3 to TRBJ1-1; maybe TRBD1 (5 bases). The germline CDR1 and CDR2 sequences are ENHRY and SYGVKD. V was cut by 4 bases and J by 7 bases, with 13 bases left in between. The length of the CDR3 is 13 residues. The CDR3 DNA reads as TGTGCCATCAGTGCGGCGACAGAAGGTGAAGCTTTCTTT. It codes for CAISAATEGEAFF.